This T cell receptor (beta chain) emerged from a study of vaccination effects on CD4 cells after COVID-19. Turning to this clone: Its antigen is not identified.

The CDR3 totals 14 residues. Germline-derived CDR1 and CDR2 are MDHEN and SYDVKM. Between the trimmed V and J ends, which lost 6 bases and 0 bases, there was a span of 11 bases. Libraries were prepared by immunoSEQ multiplex PCR; TCRdb keeps only in-frame clonotypes and omits some of them. The data show about 57,000 clones, with about 81% seen just once and about 4.6% held by the top ten. It was after 10 days of culture that CD4+ T cells were isolated. Vaccination of participants consisted of two doses of either the BNT162b2 or mRNA-1273 vaccine. The genes are TRBV28 and TRBJ1-2, with D perhaps matching TRBD1 (5 bases). This receptor was obtained from a human donor who received a COVID-19 vaccine. This specimen consisted of CD4+ T cells from PBMCs cultured without peptide, obtained after COVID-19 vaccination. The CDR3: CASRGQGPNYGYTF. CDR3 coding DNA: TGTGCCAGCAGGGGGCAGGGCCCTAACTATGGCTACACCTTC.